Below are 5 T cell receptor beta chains sequenced from a single sample in a study of beta chain features in type 1 diabetes. Their specific antigens are unknown. Study-wide findings and caveats: In all four CD4+ subsets, TCRB CDR3 length was significantly, moderately reduced in type 1 diabetes.

Isolated RNA was reverse transcribed in full, so expressed TCRB transcripts were sequenced. Only in-frame clones appear in the TCRdb table, and some are missing; sequencing was by immunoSEQ multiplex PCR. This table has a few hundred thousand clones, roughly an eighth appearing once. The source material was naive CD4+ T cells from blood. The receptors originated from a woman aged 18-30 years with type 1 diabetes.

This chain uses TRBV7-9 with TRBJ2-5; TRBD1 matches at 8 bases. This CDR3 is built from 16 residues. V was clipped by 3 bases and J by 5 bases; unmatched bases: 11. The germline gives CDR1 SEHNR, CDR2 FQNEAQ (reference sequence). CDR3 residues: CASSFGDRFLGETQYF. DNA for the CDR3: TGTGCCAGCAGCTTCGGGGACAGGTTCTTAGGGGAGACCCAGTACTTC.

The CDR3, as DNA: TGTGCCAGCAGCTTAGCGATAGTAGCGGGAGGGTCTAGCACAGATACGCAGTATTTT. Its protein product is CASSLAIVAGGSSTDTQYF. The V gene is TRBV7-8, the J gene TRBJ2-3; 11 bases match TRBD2. CDR1 is SGHVS and CDR2 is FQNEAQ in the germline V gene. CDR3 length: 19 residues. V lost 0 bases to trimming and J lost 0 bases; unmatched junction nucleotides: 8.

This sequence joins TRBV5-6 and TRBJ1-2, with D unclear. From germline, CDR1 is SGHDT and CDR2 YYEEEE. The CDR3 is 12 amino acids. V dropped 4 bases and J dropped 1 base, with 5 bases sitting between them. CDR3 sequence reads: CASSLVNYGYTF. CDR3 DNA sequence: TGTGCCAGCAGCCTAGTTAACTATGGCTACACCTTC. Full variable domain (remainder filled in from reference TRBV5-6 and TRBJ1-2): DAGVTQSPTHLIKTRGQQVTLRCSPKSGHDTVSWYQQALGQGPQFIFQYYEEEERQRGNFPDRFSGHQFPNYSSELNVNALLLGDSALYLCASSLVNYGYTFGSGTRLTVV.

This clone was recorded a few times. V gene TRBV2 combines with J gene TRBJ2-5; 7 bases agree with TRBD1. This CDR3 has 15 residues. Germline loops: CDR1 SNHLY, CDR2 FYNNEI. With 4 bases clipped from V and 4 bases from J, the junction kept 9 bases outside the gene matches. The CDR3 DNA is TGTGCCAGCAGTGCGGAGACAGGGATTAGAGAGACCCAGTACTTC. It yields the protein CASSAETGIRETQYF.

The CDR3 coding sequence is TGTGCCAGCAGCTGGCTCCCGGACAGGGAAGCTTTCTTT. It yields the protein CASSWLPDREAFF. The V and J genes are TRBV7-9 and TRBJ1-1; 7 bases line up with TRBD1. V was pared by 4 bases and J by 8 bases, with 7 bases of the junction left unmatched. Germline V lookup: CDR1 SEHNR, CDR2 FQNEAQ (reference sequence). The CDR3 totals 13 residues.